This T cell receptor beta chain was recovered during a study of T cell repertoires in ileal Crohn's disease. Here immunoSEQ multiplex PCR was the method, and the copy in TCRdb shows in-frame clones only, minus some. The top ten clones hold approximately 5.1% of a sample with just over 3,000 clones, less than 90% of them seen once. Documented time point: neoterminal ileum biopsy at postoperative endoscopy, about 6 months after surgery. From germline, CDR1 is MRHNA and CDR2 SNTAGT. CDR3 size: 15 residues. The V end lost 4 bases, the J end lost 0 bases, and 9 bases lay between the germline ends. This clone has a single count.

This sequence originates from an adult with Crohn's disease. The source material was ileal tissue. The V gene is TRBV6-4, the J gene TRBJ2-2, with D possibly matching TRBD1 (6 bases). CDR3 sequence: CASSAGQSNTGELFF. CDR3 in DNA: TGTGCCAGCAGTGCAGGACAGTCGAACACCGGGGAGCTGTTTTTT.